This TCR beta chain was recorded in a study of blood T cell repertoires in COVID-19. Study as a whole: Spain, Italy and the United States supplied samples that represented acute and convalescent COVID-19. In each case, the material was cDNA or gDNA derived from T cells, B-cell-depleted T cells, or PBMCs.

This clone was detected a few times. In the original workflow: Scientists estimated how many nucleated cells there were by amplifying reference gene primers. This table comes from immunoSEQ multiplex PCR, and its TCRdb copy is limited to in-frame clones, with some not included. V and J calls and clone size are copied from that table; D and trimming were computed from the DNA. The data show roughly 77,000 clones, 80% seen once. Trimming stripped 5 bases from V and 6 bases from J, with 14 bases between. This CDR3 region has 15 residues. Germline CDR1 MNHNY, CDR2 SVGAGI (reference sequence). This sequence was found in a woman aged 70-85 years with acute or convalescent COVID-19. V usage is TRBV6-6 and J usage is TRBJ1-6; D might be TRBD1 (5 bases). Sequencing input: peripheral blood. The CDR3 reads CASSASGLGNSPLHF. As DNA, the CDR3 is TGTGCCAGCAGTGCCTCAGGGCTTGGTAATTCACCCCTCCACTTT.